The rows below give T cell receptor beta chains drawn from one sample of a study of graft-versus-host responses after intestinal transplantation. The repertoire was sequenced with immunoSEQ multiplex PCR; TCRdb's copy has only in-frame clones and lacks some. Of some 66,000 clones detected, around 90% appear once; the ten largest clones hold 1.5% to 2%. Here the sequenced sample was ileum tissue, taken roughly 54 weeks after transplant. These receptors originate from a human patient who received an intestinal transplant, so some T cells may come from the graft donor. The CDR3 runs from the conserved cysteine through the conserved F or W. The order of the fields is J gene, V gene, D gene, clone size, CDR3 protein, CDR3 DNA. The D gene is left open where the match is weak. Only part of the rows carry a size: once, few, many, or a class if the clone is expanded.

TRBJ2-7	TRBV29-1	TRBD1	.	CSVVLRDRGYEQYF	TGCAGCGTAGTACTCCGGGACAGGGGGTACGAGCAGTACTTC
TRBJ2-2	TRBV21-1	.	.	CASSKADRGKTGELFF	TGTGCCAGCAGCAAAGCGGACAGGGGAAAGACCGGGGAGCTGTTTTTT
TRBJ2-7	TRBV30	.	.	CAWSQGTGASYEQYF	TGTGCCTGGAGCCAGGGGACCGGGGCATCCTACGAGCAGTACTTC
TRBJ2-7	TRBV4-2	TRBD2	.	CASSYVGAGGPHQYEQYF	TGTGCCAGCAGCTACGTTGGTGCGGGAGGCCCGCATCAATACGAGCAGTACTTC
TRBJ2-7	TRBV28	.	.	CASSFDTGKDEQYF	TGTGCCAGCAGTTTCGACACAGGGAAGGACGAGCAGTACTTC
TRBJ1-4	TRBV7-2	.	.	CASSWLQSFATNEKLFF	TGTGCCAGCAGCTGGCTTCAGAGCTTTGCAACTAATGAAAAACTGTTTTTT
TRBJ1-2	TRBV5-4	.	.	CASSRGTDLVGYTF	TGTGCCAGCAGCCGTGGGACGGATCTCGTAGGCTACACCTTC
TRBJ2-7	TRBV5-4	.	once	CASSFGGGNEQYF	TGTGCCAGCAGCTTTGGTGGGGGGAACGAGCAGTACTTC
TRBJ2-7	TRBV6-1	.	.	CASSPPLHEQYF	TGTGCCAGCAGTCCCCCTCTCCACGAGCAGTACTTC
TRBJ1-3	TRBV10-3	.	medium-sized	CAISQGSGNTIYF	TGTGCCATCAGTCAGGGCTCTGGAAACACCATATATTTT
TRBJ2-1	TRBV28	.	once	CASSLEGAEQFF	TGTGCCAGCAGTTTGGAGGGAGCTGAGCAGTTCTTC
TRBJ2-1	TRBV9	TRBD2	.	CASSELAGVGNEQFF	TGTGCCAGCAGCGAACTAGCGGGAGTTGGCAATGAGCAGTTCTTC
TRBJ2-3	TRBV9	.	once	CASSERGTSSSTDTQYF	TGTGCCAGCAGCGAGCGCGGGACATCCTCTAGCACAGATACGCAGTATTTT
TRBJ2-7	TRBV4-2	.	.	CASSQDTGTGTYEQYF	TGTGCCAGCAGCCAAGACACCGGGACTGGCACCTACGAGCAGTACTTC
TRBJ2-5	TRBV6-6	TRBD2	.	CASSYGLAKETQYF	TGTGCCAGCAGTTACGGACTAGCGAAAGAGACCCAGTACTTC
TRBJ2-3	TRBV28	.	.	CASSLDSVTDTQYF	TGTGCCAGCAGTTTAGACAGTGTGACAGATACGCAGTATTTT
TRBJ1-2	TRBV28	.	.	CASTGEGYTF	TGTGCCAGCACAGGGGAAGGCTACACCTTC
TRBJ2-5	TRBV4-1	TRBD1	.	CASSQGIGQGVQETQYF	TGCGCCAGCAGCCAAGGGATTGGGCAGGGGGTTCAAGAGACCCAGTACTTC
TRBJ2-7	TRBV27	.	.	CASKGGPYEQYF	TGTGCCAGCAAGGGGGGGCCCTACGAGCAGTACTTC
TRBJ2-1	TRBV6-5	TRBD2	.	CASSLGLAGRYNEQFF	TGTGCCAGCAGTTTAGGACTAGCGGGAAGGTACAATGAGCAGTTCTTC
TRBJ1-3	TRBV7-9	.	.	CASSSDLSGNTIYF	TGTGCCAGCAGCTCGGACCTTTCTGGAAACACCATATATTTT
TRBJ2-7	TRBV11-2	.	.	CASSLGPSGVYEQYF	TGTGCCAGCAGCTTAGGGCCATCGGGGGTGTACGAGCAGTACTTC
TRBJ2-5	TRBV7-9	TRBD1	.	CASSPRTGTYLGETQYF	TGTGCCAGCAGCCCCAGGACAGGGACATATTTAGGGGAGACCCAGTACTTC
TRBJ2-5	TRBV29-1	.	.	CSVDRVGETQYF	TGCAGCGTTGATAGGGTGGGAGAGACCCAGTACTTC
TRBJ2-7	TRBV4-1	.	.	CASSQEGTSYEQYF	TGCGCTAGCAGCCAAGAGGGAACCTCCTACGAGCAGTACTTC
TRBJ2-6	TRBV7-9	.	.	CASSPPPGANVLTF	TGTGCCAGCAGCCCCCCCCCTGGGGCCAACGTCCTGACTTTC
TRBJ2-1	TRBV7-3	TRBD1	.	CASGSSGTGVYNEQFF	TGTGCCAGCGGTAGCTCCGGGACAGGGGTCTACAATGAGCAGTTCTTC
TRBJ1-5	TRBV6-6	.	.	CASSSEMNQPQHF	TGTGCCAGCAGTTCAGAAATGAATCAGCCCCAGCATTTT
TRBJ2-2	TRBV29-1	TRBD2	.	CSVETGGKNTGELFF	TGCAGCGTTGAGACGGGGGGAAAGAACACCGGGGAGCTGTTTTTT